This T cell receptor beta chain was captured by sequencing in a study of T cell repertoires in cytomegalovirus infection. About the study: Indicated by public TCR beta signatures were CMV infection and matching HLA type.

A single record per CDR3 protein comes from TCRdb applying MiXCR to the reads. Seen here are roughly 640,000 distinct CDR3 sequences, around 24% observed once, and the top ten hold roughly 8%. Study findings and constraints: The response measured ex vivo was dominated by TCR beta clonotypes (HLA-C-restricted and CMV-specific).

CDR1 is SEHNR and CDR2 is FQNEAQ in the germline V gene (reference sequence). Trimming stripped 8 bases from V and 8 bases from J, with 15 bases between. The CDR3 sequence is 12 residues long. Worth noting for this clonotype: Antigen specificity is unknown.

The clonotype comes from a human donor in good health (CMV status not recorded). Some clones in this sample may be carry-over from other donors' samples. The sequencing input was CD8+ T cells from PBMCs. The chain couples TRBV7-9 to TRBJ1-2, with no clear D. The CDR3 DNA sequence: TGTGCCAGCCCGGGCGGGCCTGGAGGCTACACCTTC. It is translated as CASPGGPGGYTF.